Below are 26 T cell receptor delta chains sequenced from a single sample in a study of Vδ1+ human thymocytes. These receptors' targets are unknown. Study-wide results and caveats: Highly polyclonal TRG and TRD repertoires with Gaussian CDR3 length distributions appeared in thymus.

Sequences come from RNA converted to cDNA by reverse transcription. The CDR3 regions were amplified by multiplex PCR from V-gene primers to a constant-region primer. TCRdb reapplied CATT to the multiplex PCR reads. The table has roughly 76,000 delta-chain clones, approximately 34% seen once; the top ten hold about 0.24%. Sequenced: Vdelta1+ gamma-delta thymocytes from the thymus. Sample subset: FACS-sorted CD3+ TCRalphabeta- TCRVdelta1+ TCRVdelta2- thymocytes. All receptors come from a boy less than two years old who had congenital heart surgery.

V usage is TRDV1 and J usage is TRDJ2; D is undetermined. Trimming shortened V by 2 bases and J by 5 bases, and 12 bases separated the two germline ends. This CDR3 has 15 amino acids. The germline CDR1 and CDR2 sequences are TSWWSYY and QGS. This CDR3 is CALGELRAFTAQLFF. Written as DNA, the CDR3 is TGTGCTCTTGGGGAATTGAGGGCATTCACAGCACAACTCTTCTTT.

V gene TRDV1 combines with J gene TRDJ1; the D gene is possibly TRDD2 (5 bases). V was shortened by 0 bases and J by 0 bases, with 14 bases between the two germline ends. The germline V gene has CDR1 TSWWSYY and CDR2 QGS. The CDR3 length is 17 residues. The CDR3 DNA reads as TGTGCTCTTGGGGAACTTTCCTGTGGGACTCACACCGATAAACTCATCTTT. Amino acid sequence: CALGELSCGTHTDKLIF.

The chain uses TRDV1 and TRDJ1; a possible D gene is TRDD2 (8 bases). Trimming pared 1 base from V and 1 base from J, leaving 34 bases between. Germline V lookup: CDR1 TSWWSYY, CDR2 QGS. The CDR3 extends over 23 amino acids. The CDR3 sequence: CALGEPLPTLLGVPWLVTDKLIF. The CDR3 coding sequence is TGTGCTCTTGGGGAACCACTTCCTACCCTGCTGGGGGTCCCGTGGTTAGTCACCGATAAACTCATCTTT.

This chain joins TRDV1 and TRDJ1; perhaps TRDD3 as D (6 bases). CDR3 size: 19 residues. The V gene lost 1 base and the J gene lost 5 bases, with 26 bases spanning the gap. The germline V gene has CDR1 TSWWSYY and CDR2 QGS. DNA for the CDR3: TGTGCTCTTGGGGAACCCCCCCGCCTCCCCCGCGGGACTGGGGATAAACTCATCTTT. Its translation: CALGEPPRLPRGTGDKLIF.

This clone turned up a few times. The rearrangement joins TRDV1 to TRDJ1, with 12 bases that match TRDD3. Unmatched junction bases numbered 13, after V lost 2 bases and J lost 0 bases. CDR3 length equals 20 residues. The V gene's germline CDR1 is TSWWSYY and CDR2 QGS. For the CDR3, the DNA is TGTGCTCTTGGGGAAAAGGACCTCCTTACTGGGGGATACAACACCGATAAACTCATCTTT. Its protein is CALGEKDLLTGGYNTDKLIF.

The rearrangement links TRDV1 to TRDJ1, with 10 bases identical to TRDD3. The CDR3 covers 20 residues. Germline trimming cut 0 bases from V and 2 bases from J; bases unmatched to any gene: 15. Germline V gene sequence: CDR1 TSWWSYY, CDR2 QGS. The CDR3 sequence: CALGELAQSVGLGDTDKLIF. CDR3 nucleotides: TGTGCTCTTGGGGAACTGGCCCAAAGCGTAGGACTGGGGGATACCGATAAACTCATCTTT.

V usage is TRDV1 and J usage is TRDJ1; a possible D gene is TRDD3 (6 bases). In germline, CDR1 is TSWWSYY, CDR2 QGS. This CDR3 comprises 17 residues. Trimming stripped 2 bases from V and 2 bases from J, with 18 bases between. In DNA form, the CDR3 reads TGTGCTCTTGGGGAATCGTTCCTCGAGGGGGGAACCGATAAACTCATCTTT. Translation: CALGESFLEGGTDKLIF.

This clone was seen only a few times. The chain employs TRDV1 and TRDJ1; D perhaps matches TRDD3 (9 bases). Trimming removed 2 bases from V and 0 bases from J, with 25 bases in between. Germline V gene data show CDR1 as TSWWSYY and CDR2 as QGS. There are 20 residues in the CDR3. CDR3 nucleotide sequence: TGTGCTCTTGGGGAAGACTTCCTACTGGGGGACCCCCGCTACACCGATAAACTCATCTTT. Its translation is CALGEDFLLGDPRYTDKLIF.

The V call is TRDV1, the J call TRDJ1; tentative D call: TRDD3 (6 bases). Between the trimmed V and J ends, which lost 4 bases and 1 base, there was a span of 25 bases. Germline-derived CDR1 and CDR2 are TSWWSYY and QGS. The CDR3 extends over 19 amino acids. The CDR3 protein is CALGARGGLRGGLTDKLIF. CDR3 sequence (DNA): TGTGCTCTTGGGGCCCGGGGCGGTCTGCGAGGGGGACTCACCGATAAACTCATCTTT.

V usage is TRDV1 and J usage is TRDJ1; 7 bases fit TRDD3. The V and J ends lost 0 bases and 0 bases, in that order; junction bases with no gene match: 25. This CDR3 is 23 amino acids long. CDR1 is TSWWSYY and CDR2 is QGS in the germline V gene. The DNA of the CDR3 is TGTGCTCTTGGGGAACTCTTGGAACTTCCCTACGGTTACTGGGGAGCCTACACCGATAAACTCATCTTT. Its protein is CALGELLELPYGYWGAYTDKLIF.

A few counts support this clone. The chain uses TRDV3 and TRDJ1, with unresolved D. Trimming cost V 0 bases and J 0 bases, with 14 bases left between them. The CDR3 consists of 15 residues. CDR1 TVYSNPD and CDR2 GDNSRS come from the germline V gene (reference sequence). CDR3 sequence: CAFSWIGSYTDKLIF. The CDR3 DNA follows: TGTGCCTTTAGCTGGATTGGGTCTTACACCGATAAACTCATCTTT.

The V call is TRDV1, the J call TRDJ1, with D possibly being TRDD3 (5 bases). V was trimmed by 3 bases and J by 3 bases, leaving 23 bases between them. The CDR3 extends over 18 amino acids. Germline V gene sequence: CDR1 TSWWSYY, CDR2 QGS. The CDR3 nucleotides are TGTGCTCTTGGGGATTCCCGATGGCGGGCTTGGGGCGCCGATAAACTCATCTTT. Translation: CALGDSRWRAWGADKLIF.

This chain uses TRDV1 with TRDJ1, with TRDD3 matching 13 bases. The V segment lost 6 bases and the J segment 0 bases; nucleotides outside the gene matches: 34. CDR1 is TSWWSYY, CDR2 QGS, per germline. The CDR3 consists of 26 residues. CDR3 amino acids: CALGLSSCIAGGRGDWGIRDTDKLIF. CDR3 sequence (DNA): TGTGCTCTTGGTCTCTCTTCCTGCATCGCGGGAGGACGTGGAGACTGGGGGATACGCGACACCGATAAACTCATCTTT.

The chain is built from TRDV2 and TRDJ3, with TRDD3 matching over 7 bases. The trim removed 0 bases at V and 0 bases at J, leaving 1 base unmatched. This CDR3 spans 17 amino acids. Germline values: CDR1 GEAIGNYY, CDR2 EKD. The CDR3 here is CACDTGDISWDTRQMFF. As DNA, the CDR3 is TGTGCCTGTGACACCGGGGATATCTCCTGGGACACCCGACAGATGTTTTTC.

J is TRDJ1 and V is TRDV1; D is ambiguous. This CDR3 contains 20 residues. Germline loops: CDR1 TSWWSYY, CDR2 QGS. Trimming stripped 0 bases from V and 0 bases from J, with 23 bases between. The CDR3 DNA is TGTGCTCTTGGGGAACTAGTGGTCAGATCGGGACCCCGGGACACCGATAAACTCATCTTT. Its translation: CALGELVVRSGPRDTDKLIF.

The chain combines TRDV1 with TRDJ1; D perhaps matches TRDD3 (5 bases). V lost 0 bases and J 8 bases, leaving 37 bases between the germline ends. Germline lookup yields CDR1 TSWWSYY and CDR2 QGS. The CDR3 consists of 22 residues. This CDR3 reads CALGELESHRRNVCGENSKLIF. The DNA of the CDR3 is TGTGCTCTTGGGGAACTCGAATCTCATCGGCGCAACGTCTGTGGGGAAAATTCAAAACTCATCTTT.

The chain is built from TRDV2 and TRDJ1, with no clear D. The CDR3 runs to 16 residues. From germline, CDR1 is GEAIGNYY and CDR2 EKD. The V end lost 3 bases, the J end lost 1 base, and 17 bases lay between the germline ends. The CDR3 sequence: CACDPDQYGRTDKLIF. CDR3 DNA sequence: TGTGCCTGTGACCCGGACCAGTACGGTCGCACCGATAAACTCATCTTT.

The V and J genes are TRDV1 and TRDJ1, with TRDD3 as a possible D gene (6 bases). Trimming cost V 2 bases and J 2 bases, with 21 bases left between them. This CDR3 contains 18 residues. The germline gives CDR1 TSWWSYY, CDR2 QGS. The DNA of the CDR3 is TGTGCTCTTGGGGAAGGTTCCCCCGGTGGGGGCTTAACCGATAAACTCATCTTT. This sequence encodes CALGEGSPGGGLTDKLIF.

V gene TRDV1 combines with J gene TRDJ1; a possible D gene is TRDD3 (6 bases). The CDR3 is made up of 20 amino acids. Trimming cost V 1 base and J 3 bases, with 27 bases left between them. CDR1 and CDR2 (germline): TSWWSYY, QGS. The CDR3 sequence is CALGEPYYSPGIPLADKLIF. The CDR3 DNA reads TGTGCTCTTGGGGAACCATACTATTCCCCGGGGATTCCTCTAGCCGATAAACTCATCTTT.

This clone was seen only a few times. The genes are TRDV1 and TRDJ1; D is tentatively TRDD2 or TRDD3 (5 bases each). This CDR3 comprises 20 residues. In germline, CDR1 is TSWWSYY, CDR2 QGS. Trimming stripped 3 bases from V and 2 bases from J, with 28 bases between. The CDR3 DNA sequence: TGTGCTCTTGGGGATCTTCGTAGGTGGGGCAAACTTCTCCTAACCGATAAACTCATCTTT. Translating it yields CALGDLRRWGKLLLTDKLIF.

The rearrangement links TRDV1 to TRDJ1, with TRDD3 as a possible D gene (6 bases). The V end lost 2 bases, the J end lost 1 base, and 20 bases lay between the germline ends. Germline V gives CDR1 TSWWSYY, CDR2 QGS. There are 18 residues in the CDR3. CDR3 nucleotide sequence: TGTGCTCTTGGGGAAATCTGTGGGATAACGGGTTTCACCGATAAACTCATCTTT. Amino acids: CALGEICGITGFTDKLIF.

This clone showed up just a few times. The V gene is TRDV1, the J gene TRDJ1, with D tentatively TRDD2 (5 bases). Germline CDR1 reads TSWWSYY; CDR2 reads QGS. V was shortened by 3 bases and J by 0 bases, with 14 bases between the two germline ends. The CDR3 runs to 16 residues. DNA of the CDR3: TGTGCTCTTGGGGATTCCTCGTCCCTTTACACCGATAAACTCATCTTT. Translation gives CALGDSSSLYTDKLIF.

This clone was found a few times. The chain employs TRDV1 and TRDJ1; the match to TRDD3 covers 7 bases. CDR1 and CDR2 (germline): TSWWSYY, QGS. CDR3 length: 18 residues. V lost 3 bases and J lost 0; bases outside the gene matches: 13. The CDR3 DNA reads as TGTGCTCTTGGGGAGGTTTCTAAGCTACTGGGGAACACCGATAAACTCATCTTT. Its translation is CALGEVSKLLGNTDKLIF.

The chain combines TRDV1 with TRDJ1, with TRDD3 matching over 9 bases. The CDR3 is 19 residues long. The germline CDR1 and CDR2 sequences are TSWWSYY and QGS. After removal of 2 bases from V and 1 base from J, the junction contained 14 bases not matched to a gene. The CDR3 reads CALGEWEHGWGIPTDKLIF. In DNA form, the CDR3 reads TGTGCTCTTGGGGAATGGGAACACGGCTGGGGGATCCCCACCGATAAACTCATCTTT.

This clone came up a few times. The gene calls are TRDV1 and TRDJ1, with no clear D. CDR3 length: 19 residues. Per the germline V gene, CDR1 is TSWWSYY and CDR2 is QGS. Trimming shortened V by 0 bases and J by 1 base, and 21 bases separated the two germline ends. The CDR3 coding sequence is TGTGCTCTTGGGGAACTAAGGTCCCCGGCTTGTGCTTCCACCGATAAACTCATCTTT. Amino acids: CALGELRSPACASTDKLIF.

The rearrangement links TRDV1 to TRDJ1, with 10 nucleotides matching TRDD3. This CDR3 has 18 amino acids. Germline V gives CDR1 TSWWSYY, CDR2 QGS. V gave up 0 bases and J gave up 2 bases; unmatched junction bases: 9. The CDR3 DNA reads TGTGCTCTTGGGGAACTCCGGGGGATACGCATTCATACCGATAAACTCATCTTT. Translated, it gives CALGELRGIRIHTDKLIF.